This record covers a single T cell receptor (beta chain). What it recognizes is unknown. The CDR3 runs to 15 residues. The V end lost 1 base, the J end lost 0 bases, and 7 bases lay between the germline ends. Germline lookup yields CDR1 SGHAT and CDR2 FQNNGV. The data originate from a study of cytomegalovirus exposure and HLA in healthy donors. General study findings and limits: The authors reported that TCR beta sequences could predict HLA-A and HLA-B alleles. These predictions were accurate for most subjects in the first cohort.

The PCR contained 60 Vbeta and 13 Jbeta primers. Produced via immunoSEQ multiplex PCR; TCRdb's table is partial and in-frame only. The top ten hold more than 0.5% of the sample, which has around 200,000 clones, approximately 82% seen once. The genes are TRBV11-2 and TRBJ2-1, with D tentatively TRBD1 (5 bases). The clonotype comes from a woman in her forties in good health and CMV-seronegative. The specimen sequenced was PBMCs. CDR3 sequence reads: CASSLVQGSYNEQFF. The CDR3 DNA reads as TGTGCCAGCAGCTTAGTTCAGGGCTCCTACAATGAGCAGTTCTTC.